This note documents a single TCR beta chain sequence. Profiled with immunoSEQ multiplex PCR; TCRdb holds only in-frame clones, not every one. The sample yields 40,000 or so clones, over 85% seen once. The data are from a study of T cell changes during pregnancy in multiple sclerosis. CDR1 is SGHRS, CDR2 YFSETQ, per germline. CDR3 length: 15 amino acids. V was pared by 1 base and J by 7 bases, with 6 bases of the junction left unmatched. This rearrangement joins TRBV5-1 to TRBJ1-2; 11 nucleotides line up with TRBD1. The specimen comprised CD4+ T cells from peripheral blood mononuclear cells, sampled before pregnancy. The TCR comes from a female donor with multiple sclerosis, enrolled in a pregnancy study. The CDR3 reads CASSLSGQGASGYTF. As DNA, the CDR3 is TGCGCCAGCAGCTTGTCCGGACAGGGGGCAAGTGGCTACACCTTC.